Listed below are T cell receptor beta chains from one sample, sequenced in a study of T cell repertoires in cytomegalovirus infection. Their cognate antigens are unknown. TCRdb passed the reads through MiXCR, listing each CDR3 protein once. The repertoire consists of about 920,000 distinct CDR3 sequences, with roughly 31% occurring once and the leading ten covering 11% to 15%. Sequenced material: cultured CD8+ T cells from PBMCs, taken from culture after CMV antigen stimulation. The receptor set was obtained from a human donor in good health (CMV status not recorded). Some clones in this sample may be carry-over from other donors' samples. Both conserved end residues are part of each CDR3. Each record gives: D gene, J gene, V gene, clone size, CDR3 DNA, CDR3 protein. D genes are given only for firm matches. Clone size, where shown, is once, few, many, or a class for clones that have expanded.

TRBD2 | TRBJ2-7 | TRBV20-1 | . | TGCAGTGCCTCGGATTTAGCGGGGAAATCCTACGAGCAGTACTTC | CSASDLAGKSYEQYF
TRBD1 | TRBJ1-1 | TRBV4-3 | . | TGCGCCAGCAGCCAAGAGTTAAGGGTCCCGGGACAGGGGAACACTGAAGCTTTCTTT | CASSQELRVPGQGNTEAFF
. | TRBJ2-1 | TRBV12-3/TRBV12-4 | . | TGTGCCAGCAGTTTAGAGAAGGTGGGGCTCTACAATGAGCAGTTCTTC | CASSLEKVGLYNEQFF
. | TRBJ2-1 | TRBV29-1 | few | TGCAGCGTTGTGGAGAATGAGCAGTTCTTC | CSVVENEQFF
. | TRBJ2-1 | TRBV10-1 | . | TGCGCCAGCAGTGATGCGATTAGCTCCTACAATGAGCAGTTCTTC | CASSDAISSYNEQFF
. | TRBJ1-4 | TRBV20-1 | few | TGCAGTGCTCCTTTCGACACGTTTGAAAAACTGTTTTTT | CSAPFDTFEKLFF
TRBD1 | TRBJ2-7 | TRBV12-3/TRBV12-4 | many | TGTGCCAGCAGTAGGACAGGGGGCGATGAGCAGTACTTC | CASSRTGGDEQYF
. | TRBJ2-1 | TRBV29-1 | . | TGCAGCGTGAGGGCCCCCACGGGTGAGCAGTTCTTC | CSVRAPTGEQFF
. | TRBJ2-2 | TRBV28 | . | TGTGCCAGCAGTTCAAGACCCGGGACACTAAACACCGGGGAGCTGTTTTTT | CASSSRPGTLNTGELFF
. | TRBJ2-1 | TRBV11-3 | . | TGTGCCAGCAGCCCGCGACCGGGAAACACCGATGAGCAGTTCTTC | CASSPRPGNTDEQFF
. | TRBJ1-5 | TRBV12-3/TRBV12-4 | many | TGTGCCAGCAGTTTTTCCGGTAGCAATCAGCCCCAGCATTTT | CASSFSGSNQPQHF
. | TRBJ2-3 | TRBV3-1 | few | TGTGCCAGCAGCCAAGAGTTTCAGGGTAGCGGAGATACGCAGTATTTT | CASSQEFQGSGDTQYF
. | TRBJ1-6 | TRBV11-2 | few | TGTGCCAGCAGCTTAGGTCCCGGGATTTCACCCCTCCACTTT | CASSLGPGISPLHF
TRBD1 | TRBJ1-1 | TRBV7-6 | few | TGTGCCAGCAGCGCCGGGACAGGTGAAGCTTTCTTT | CASSAGTGEAFF
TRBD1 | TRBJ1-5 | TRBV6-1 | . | TGTGCCAGCACCGCCGGGACAGGGGATAGCAATCAGCCCCAGCATTTT | CASTAGTGDSNQPQHF
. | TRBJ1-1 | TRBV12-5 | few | TGTGCTAGTGGTTTCCGGGGGCGAGGGAACACTGAAGCTTTCTTT | CASGFRGRGNTEAFF
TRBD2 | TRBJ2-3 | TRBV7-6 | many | TGTGCCAGCAGCCAAAGCGGGGAGGGGGATACGCAGTATTTT | CASSQSGEGDTQYF
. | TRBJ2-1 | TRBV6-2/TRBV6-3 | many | TGTGCCAGCAGCCCACAGGCCGCCCGGTTCGGTGAGCAGTTCTTC | CASSPQAARFGEQFF
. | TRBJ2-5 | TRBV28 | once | TGTGCCGCGGGGGCCGGTGGTAGGACCCAGTACTTC | CAAGAGGRTQYF
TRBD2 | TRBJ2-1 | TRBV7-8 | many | TGTGCCAGCAGCGCCCGAGAGCGGGGGGGCTACTCCTACAATGAGCAGTTCTTC | CASSARERGGYSYNEQFF
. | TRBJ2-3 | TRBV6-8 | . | TGTGCCAGCAGTGGTGGGGGAACTAGCACAGATACGCAGTATTTT | CASSGGGTSTDTQYF
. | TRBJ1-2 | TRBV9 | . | TGTGCCAGCAGCCCTGGGACTTATCGTAACTATGGCTACACCTTC | CASSPGTYRNYGYTF
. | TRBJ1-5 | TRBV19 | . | TGTGCCAGCTGTGGGTTCCTCGGGGGGCCCCAGCATTTT | CASCGFLGGPQHF
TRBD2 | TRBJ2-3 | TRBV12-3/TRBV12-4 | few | TGTGCCAGCAGCACTAGCGGGGTTTCGGATACGCAGTATTTT | CASSTSGVSDTQYF
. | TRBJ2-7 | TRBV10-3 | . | TGTGCCATCAGTGAGTACAGAAACTACGAGCAGTACTTC | CAISEYRNYEQYF